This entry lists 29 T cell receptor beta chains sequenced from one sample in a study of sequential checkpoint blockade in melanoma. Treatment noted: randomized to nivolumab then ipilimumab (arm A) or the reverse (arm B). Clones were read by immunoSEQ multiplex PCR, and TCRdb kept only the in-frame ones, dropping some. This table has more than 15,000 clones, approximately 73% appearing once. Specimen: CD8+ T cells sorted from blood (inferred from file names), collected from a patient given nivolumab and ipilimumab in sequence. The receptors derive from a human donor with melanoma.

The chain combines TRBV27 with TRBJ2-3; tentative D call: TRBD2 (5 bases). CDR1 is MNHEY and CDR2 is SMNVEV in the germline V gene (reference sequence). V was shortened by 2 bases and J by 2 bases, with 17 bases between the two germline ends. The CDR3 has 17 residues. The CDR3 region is CASSLLLAGELTDTQYF. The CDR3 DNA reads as TGTGCCAGCAGTTTACTATTGGCGGGTGAACTCACAGATACGCAGTATTTT.

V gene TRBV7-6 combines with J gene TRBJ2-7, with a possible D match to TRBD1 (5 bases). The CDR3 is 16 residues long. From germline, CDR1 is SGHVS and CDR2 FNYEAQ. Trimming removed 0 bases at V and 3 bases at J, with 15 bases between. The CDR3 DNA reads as TGTGCCAGCAGCTTAGCCTGGGTAACAGGAGACTACGAGCAGTACTTC. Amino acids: CASSLAWVTGDYEQYF.

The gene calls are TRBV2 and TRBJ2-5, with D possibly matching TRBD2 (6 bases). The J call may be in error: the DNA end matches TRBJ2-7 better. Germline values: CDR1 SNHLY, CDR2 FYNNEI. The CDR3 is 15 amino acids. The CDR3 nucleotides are TGTGCCAGTGGGGGGTACCTGCGGCCGGGCTACGAGCAGTACTTC. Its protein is CASGGYLRPGYEQYF.

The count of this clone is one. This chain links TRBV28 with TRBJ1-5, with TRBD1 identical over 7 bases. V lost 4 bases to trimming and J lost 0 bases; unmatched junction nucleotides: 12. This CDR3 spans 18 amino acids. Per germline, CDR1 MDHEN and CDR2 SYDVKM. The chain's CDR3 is CASSSQGQSYYSNQPQHF. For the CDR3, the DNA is TGTGCCAGCAGTTCGCAGGGACAGTCCTACTATAGCAATCAGCCCCAGCATTTT.

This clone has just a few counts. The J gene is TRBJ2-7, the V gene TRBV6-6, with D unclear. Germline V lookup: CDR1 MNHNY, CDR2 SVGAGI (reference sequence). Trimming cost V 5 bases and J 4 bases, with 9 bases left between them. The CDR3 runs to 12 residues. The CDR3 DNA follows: TGTGCCAGCAGTCCCCACAGATACGAGCAGTACTTC. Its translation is CASSPHRYEQYF.

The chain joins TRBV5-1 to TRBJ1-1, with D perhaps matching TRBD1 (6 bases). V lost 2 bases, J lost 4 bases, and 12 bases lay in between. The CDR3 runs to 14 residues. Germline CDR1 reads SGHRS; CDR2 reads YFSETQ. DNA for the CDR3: TGCGCCAGCAGCTTTGAGGGGGTAAGCACTGAAGCTTTCTTT. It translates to CASSFEGVSTEAFF.

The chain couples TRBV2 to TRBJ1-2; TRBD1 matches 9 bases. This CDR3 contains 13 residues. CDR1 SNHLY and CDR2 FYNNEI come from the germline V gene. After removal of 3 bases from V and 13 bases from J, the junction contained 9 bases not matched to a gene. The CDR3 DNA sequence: TGTGCCAGCAGTGAGGGACAGGGACGTTACGGCACCTTC. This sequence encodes CASSEGQGRYGTF.

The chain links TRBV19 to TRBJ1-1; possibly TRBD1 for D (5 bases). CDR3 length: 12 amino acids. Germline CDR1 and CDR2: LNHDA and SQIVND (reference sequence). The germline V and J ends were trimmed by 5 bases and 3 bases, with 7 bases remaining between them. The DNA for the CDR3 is TGTGCCAGTAGTGCAGGGCACACTGAAGCTTTCTTT. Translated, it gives CASSAGHTEAFF. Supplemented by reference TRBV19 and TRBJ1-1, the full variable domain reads DGGITQSPKYLFRKEGQNVTLSCEQNLNHDAMYWYRQDPGQGLRLIYYSQIVNDFQKGDIAEGYSVSREKKESFPLTVTSAQKNPTAFYLCASSAGHTEAFFGQGTRLTVV.

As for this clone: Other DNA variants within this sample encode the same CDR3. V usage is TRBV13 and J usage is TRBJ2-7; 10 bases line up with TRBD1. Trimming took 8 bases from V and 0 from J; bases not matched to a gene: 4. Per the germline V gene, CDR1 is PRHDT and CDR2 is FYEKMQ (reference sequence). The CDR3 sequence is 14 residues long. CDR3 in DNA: TGTGCCAGCTCGGGACAGGGGAGCTCCTACGAGCAGTACTTC. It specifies CASSGQGSSYEQYF.

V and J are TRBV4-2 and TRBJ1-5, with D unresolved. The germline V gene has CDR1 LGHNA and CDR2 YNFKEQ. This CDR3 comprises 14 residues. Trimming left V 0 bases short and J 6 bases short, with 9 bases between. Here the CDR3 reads CASSQDGEVQPQHF. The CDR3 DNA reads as TGTGCCAGCAGCCAAGATGGCGAGGTTCAGCCCCAGCATTTT.

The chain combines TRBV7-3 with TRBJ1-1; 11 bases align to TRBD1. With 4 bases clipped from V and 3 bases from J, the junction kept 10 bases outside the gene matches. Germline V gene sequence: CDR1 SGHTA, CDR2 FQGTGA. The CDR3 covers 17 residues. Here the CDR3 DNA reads TGTGCCAGCAGCTCCATCGGACAGGGGGCATGGGACACTGAAGCTTTCTTT. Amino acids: CASSSIGQGAWDTEAFF.

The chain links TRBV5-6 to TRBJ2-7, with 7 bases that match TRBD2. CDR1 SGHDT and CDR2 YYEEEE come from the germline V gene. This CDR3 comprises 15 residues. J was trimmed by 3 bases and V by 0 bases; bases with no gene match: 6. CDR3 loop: CASSLVGLPGYEQYF. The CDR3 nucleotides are TGTGCCAGCAGCTTGGTGGGACTACCAGGCTACGAGCAGTACTTC.

CDR3 loop: CASSLPGQDHTDTQYF. The CDR3 DNA is TGTGCCAGCAGTCTTCCGGGACAGGATCACACAGATACGCAGTATTTT. The rearrangement links TRBV27 to TRBJ2-3; 8 bases line up with TRBD1. The CDR3 has 16 residues. Germline V gene sequence: CDR1 MNHEY, CDR2 SMNVEV (reference sequence). The V segment lost 5 bases and the J segment 2 bases; nucleotides outside the gene matches: 9.

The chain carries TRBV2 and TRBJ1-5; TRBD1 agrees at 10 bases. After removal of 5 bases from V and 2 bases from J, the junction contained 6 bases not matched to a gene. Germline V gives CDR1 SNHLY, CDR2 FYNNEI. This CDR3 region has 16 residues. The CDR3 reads CASSNSGTGGNQPQHF. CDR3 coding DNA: TGTGCCAGCAGTAACTCCGGGACAGGGGGCAATCAGCCCCAGCATTTT.

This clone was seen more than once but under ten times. CDR3 coding DNA: TGTGCCAGCAGTTCCCCCGCGGGGGCTAATTCACCCCTCCACTTT. This gives the protein CASSSPAGANSPLHF. The V gene is TRBV27, the J gene TRBJ1-6, with a possible D match to TRBD1 (6 bases). V was shortened by 4 bases and J by 6 bases, with 13 bases between the two germline ends. Germline V gene lookup returns CDR1 MNHEY and CDR2 SMNVEV (reference sequence). The CDR3 totals 15 residues.

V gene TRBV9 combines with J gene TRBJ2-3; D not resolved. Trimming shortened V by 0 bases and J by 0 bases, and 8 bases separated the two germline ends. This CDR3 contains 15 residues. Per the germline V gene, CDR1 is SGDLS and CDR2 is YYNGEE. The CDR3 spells CASSVAILSTDTQYF. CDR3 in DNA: TGTGCCAGCAGCGTAGCTATTCTTAGCACAGATACGCAGTATTTT.

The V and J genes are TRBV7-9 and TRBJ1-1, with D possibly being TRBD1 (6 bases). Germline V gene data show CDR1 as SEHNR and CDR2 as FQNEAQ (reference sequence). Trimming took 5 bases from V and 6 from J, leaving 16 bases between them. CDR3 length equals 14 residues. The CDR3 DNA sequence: TGTGCCAGCAGCCTTACGGACAGATTCGCTGAAGCTTTCTTT. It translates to CASSLTDRFAEAFF.

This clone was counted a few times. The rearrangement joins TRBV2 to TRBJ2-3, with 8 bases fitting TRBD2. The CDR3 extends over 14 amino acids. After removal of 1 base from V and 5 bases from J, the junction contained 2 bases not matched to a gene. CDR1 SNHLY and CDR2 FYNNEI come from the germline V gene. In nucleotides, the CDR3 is TGTGCCAGCAGTGAAGACCTAGCGGGAGATACGCAGTATTTT. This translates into CASSEDLAGDTQYF. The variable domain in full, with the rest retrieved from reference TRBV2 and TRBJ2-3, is EPEVTQTPSHQVTQMGQEVILRCVPISNHLYFYWYRQILGQKVEFLVSFYNNEISEKSEIFDDQFSVERPDGSNFTLKIRSTKLEDSAMYFCASSEDLAGDTQYFGPGTRLTVL.

CDR3 nucleotide sequence: TGTGCCAGTAGTATAGTTGGGGGAGGGCCCAACGAGCAGTACTTC. It encodes CASSIVGGGPNEQYF. The V gene is TRBV19, the J gene TRBJ2-7; the match to TRBD2 covers 7 bases. V was pared by 1 base and J by 5 bases, with 8 bases of the junction left unmatched. Per the germline V gene, CDR1 is LNHDA and CDR2 is SQIVND (reference sequence). CDR3 length: 15 amino acids.

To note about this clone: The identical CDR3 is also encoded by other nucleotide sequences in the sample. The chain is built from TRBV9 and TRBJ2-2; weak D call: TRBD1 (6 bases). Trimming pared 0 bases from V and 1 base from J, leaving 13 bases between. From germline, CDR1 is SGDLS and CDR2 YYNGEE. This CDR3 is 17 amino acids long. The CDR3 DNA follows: TGTGCCAGCAGCGTAGCGTCACAGGGCGTGAACACCGGGGAGCTGTTTTTT. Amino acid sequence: CASSVASQGVNTGELFF.

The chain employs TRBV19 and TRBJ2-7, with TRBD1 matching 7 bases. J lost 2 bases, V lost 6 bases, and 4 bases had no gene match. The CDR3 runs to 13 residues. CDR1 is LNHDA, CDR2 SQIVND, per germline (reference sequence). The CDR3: CASRPGQTYEQYF. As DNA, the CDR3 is TGTGCCAGTAGACCGGGACAGACCTACGAGCAGTACTTC.

The CDR3 protein is CASNSLLGGYGYTF. DNA of the CDR3: TGTGCCAGCAACAGTTTGCTGGGAGGGTATGGCTACACCTTC. This chain joins TRBV7-9 and TRBJ1-2; D is ambiguous. Looked up from germline, CDR1 is SEHNR and CDR2 is FQNEAQ (reference sequence). This CDR3 is built from 14 residues. V was clipped by 7 bases and J by 5 bases, with 17 bases between them.

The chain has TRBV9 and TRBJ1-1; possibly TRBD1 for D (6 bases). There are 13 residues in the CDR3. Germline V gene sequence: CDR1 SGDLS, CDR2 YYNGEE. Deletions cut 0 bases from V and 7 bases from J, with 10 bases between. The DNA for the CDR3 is TGTGCCAGCAGCGTAGCCTCAGGGGTTGAAGCTTTCTTT. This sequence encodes CASSVASGVEAFF. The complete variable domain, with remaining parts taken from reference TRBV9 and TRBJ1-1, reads DSGVTQTPKHLITATGQRVTLRCSPRSGDLSVYWYQQSLDQGLQFLIQYYNGEERAKGNILERFSAQQFPDLHSELNLSSLELGDSALYFCASSVASGVEAFFGQGTRLTVV.

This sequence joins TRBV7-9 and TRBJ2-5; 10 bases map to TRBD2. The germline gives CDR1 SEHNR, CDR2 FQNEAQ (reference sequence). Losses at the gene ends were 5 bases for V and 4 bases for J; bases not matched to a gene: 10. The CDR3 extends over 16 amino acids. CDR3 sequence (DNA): TGTGCCAGCAGCCCTCAGCGGGGGGGCCTCCGAGAGACCCAGTACTTC. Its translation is CASSPQRGGLRETQYF.

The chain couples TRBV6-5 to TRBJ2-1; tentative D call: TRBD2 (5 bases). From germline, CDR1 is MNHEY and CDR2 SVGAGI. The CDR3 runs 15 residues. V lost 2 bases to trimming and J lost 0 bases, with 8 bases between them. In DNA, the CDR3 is TGTGCCAGCAGTTACAGCGGAAGCTCCTACAATGAGCAGTTCTTC. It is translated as CASSYSGSSYNEQFF.

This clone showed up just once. DNA for the CDR3: TGTGCCAGTCGAATCGGGACAGGTGTGTCCTACGAGCAGTACTTC. This sequence encodes CASRIGTGVSYEQYF. The chain links TRBV28 to TRBJ2-7; 8 nucleotides line up with TRBD1. The V gene's germline CDR1 is MDHEN and CDR2 SYDVKM. V shed 9 bases, J shed 1 base, and the junction held 11 bases outside the gene matches. The CDR3 length is 15 residues.

The CDR3 loop is CASSNVGRENYEQYF. CDR3 sequence (DNA): TGTGCCAGCTCCAATGTGGGGCGGGAAAACTACGAGCAGTACTTC. The chain has TRBV6-5 and TRBJ2-5; a weak D match, TRBD2 (6 bases). The last part of the DNA fits TRBJ2-7 better; the J call may be wrong. Germline values: CDR1 MNHEY, CDR2 SVGAGI. The CDR3 consists of 15 residues.

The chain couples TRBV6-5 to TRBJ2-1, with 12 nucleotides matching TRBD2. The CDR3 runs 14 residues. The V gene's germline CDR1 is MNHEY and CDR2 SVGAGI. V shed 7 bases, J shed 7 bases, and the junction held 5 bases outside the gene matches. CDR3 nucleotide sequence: TGTGCCAGCACTACCGGACTAGCGGGGAATGAGCAGTTCTTC. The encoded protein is CASTTGLAGNEQFF.

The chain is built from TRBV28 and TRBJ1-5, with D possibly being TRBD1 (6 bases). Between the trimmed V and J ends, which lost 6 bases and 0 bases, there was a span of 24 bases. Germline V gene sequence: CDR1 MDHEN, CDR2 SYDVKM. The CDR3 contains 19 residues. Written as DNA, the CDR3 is TGTGCCAGCAGAACGACCGGGACACTCCCAGCTCTTAGCAATCAGCCCCAGCATTTT. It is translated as CASRTTGTLPALSNQPQHF.